These 20 T cell receptor beta chains were sequenced from one sample in a study of shared T cell receptors in the human thymus. Measured with immunoSEQ multiplex PCR; TCRdb has only the in-frame clones, and not every one. The table lists almost 550,000 clones, approximately 80% of them singletons. In addition, the sample was reused for a study of human thymus T cells.

The sequencing input was thymocytes. These receptors were collected from a boy less than two years old with a congenital heart defect.

J is TRBJ2-3 and V is TRBV15; 12 bases are a match to TRBD2. Germline V gene lookup returns CDR1 LNHNV and CDR2 YYDKDF (reference sequence). The V and J ends lost 6 bases and 6 bases, in that order; junction bases with no gene match: 13. This CDR3 has 17 amino acids. The CDR3 loop is CATRQQTLAGGSDTQYF. The CDR3, as DNA: TGTGCCACCAGACAGCAGACACTAGCGGGAGGATCTGATACGCAGTATTTT. The full variable domain, in which reference TRBV15 and TRBJ2-3 provide the parts outside the CDR3, is DAMVIQNPRYQVTQFGKPVTLSCSQTLNHNVMYWYQQKSSQAPKLLFHYYDKDFNNEADTPDNFQSRRPNTSFCFLDIRSPGLGDTAMYLCATRQQTLAGGSDTQYFGPGTRLTVL.

The CDR3 DNA reads TGTGCCAGCAGCGTAGACCAGCGTCGAGATACGCAGTATTTT. Its translation is CASSVDQRRDTQYF. This rearrangement joins TRBV9 to TRBJ2-3; unclear D gene. Trimming shortened V by 0 bases and J by 5 bases, and 10 bases separated the two germline ends. The CDR3 loop spans 14 amino acids. Germline V gene sequence: CDR1 SGDLS, CDR2 YYNGEE.

The chain has TRBV27 and TRBJ2-3, with D uncertain. The germline V and J ends were trimmed by 5 bases and 3 bases, with 9 bases remaining between them. The CDR3 is 13 residues long. Germline V gene sequence: CDR1 MNHEY, CDR2 SMNVEV (reference sequence). Written as DNA, the CDR3 is TGTGCCAGCAGTCCGACGCGGACAGATACGCAGTATTTT. Amino acids: CASSPTRTDTQYF.

This clone was seen only a few times. The chain recombines TRBV4-3 with TRBJ2-7, with 14 bases fitting TRBD2. CDR1 and CDR2 from the germline V gene are LGHNA and YSLEER. The CDR3 contains 15 residues. Trimming took 4 bases from V and 2 from J; bases not matched to a gene: 1. DNA of the CDR3: TGCGCCAGCAGCCCGGGACTAGCGGGAGCCTACGAGCAGTACTTC. Encoded protein: CASSPGLAGAYEQYF.

The rearrangement uses TRBV27 and TRBJ1-2; D is uncertain. Looked up from germline, CDR1 is MNHEY and CDR2 is SMNVEV (reference sequence). The CDR3 is made up of 14 amino acids. Deletions cut 7 bases from V and 0 bases from J, with 12 bases between. The CDR3 loop is CASKSGPTNYGYTF. Here the CDR3 DNA reads TGTGCCAGCAAGTCTGGCCCGACTAACTATGGCTACACCTTC.

This clone came up a few times. V gene TRBV28 combines with J gene TRBJ1-5, with 7 bases aligning to TRBD1. Germline CDR1 is MDHEN and CDR2 is SYDVKM. J gave up 7 bases and V 3 bases, and 12 bases lay outside the gene matches. The CDR3 spans 16 residues. The CDR3 sequence is CASSFCVTGPHQPQHF. The CDR3 DNA is TGTGCCAGCAGTTTCTGCGTGACAGGGCCTCACCAGCCCCAGCATTTT.

The gene calls are TRBV10-3 and TRBJ1-2; 8 nucleotides align to TRBD1. Germline CDR1 is ENHRY and CDR2 is SYGVKD. The CDR3 loop spans 18 amino acids. Trimming cost V 0 bases and J 4 bases; bases outside gene matches: 13. CDR3 in amino acids: CAISESGVRQGASYGYTF. CDR3 nucleotides: TGTGCCATCAGTGAGTCGGGAGTGCGGCAGGGGGCGAGCTATGGCTACACCTTC.

The genes are TRBV28 and TRBJ2-1; D uncertain. CDR1 and CDR2 (germline): MDHEN, SYDVKM. V was pared by 10 bases and J by 9 bases, with 13 bases between. This CDR3 region has 11 residues. Here the CDR3 DNA reads TGTGCCACCCCCCGATCCGGTGAGCAGTTCTTC. Amino acid sequence: CATPRSGEQFF.

The chain uses TRBV25-1 and TRBJ1-4; D not certain. The CDR3 sequence is 12 residues long. Germline lookup yields CDR1 MGHDK and CDR2 SYGVNS. V was cut by 6 bases and J by 8 bases, with 10 bases left in between. The CDR3: CASRAPGEKLFF. The CDR3 coding sequence is TGTGCCAGCAGAGCACCCGGGGAAAAACTGTTTTTT.

The chain is built from TRBV4-2 and TRBJ2-1; D gene unclear. There are 17 residues in the CDR3. The V end lost 4 bases, the J end lost 5 bases, and 21 bases lay between the germline ends. In germline, CDR1 is LGHNA, CDR2 YNFKEQ. The CDR3 region has the DNA TGTGCCAGCAGCCCGATGCCCCCCCAACTATTAAACAATGAGCAGTTCTTC. Its protein product is CASSPMPPQLLNNEQFF.

The chain recombines TRBV10-1 with TRBJ2-3, with TRBD2 matching over 8 bases. Germline V gene data show CDR1 as WNHNN and CDR2 as SYGVQD (reference sequence). This CDR3 has 16 residues. Trimming cost V 6 bases and J 3 bases; bases outside gene matches: 11. The CDR3 region is CASSQRSGRVTDTQYF. The CDR3 DNA reads as TGCGCCAGCAGCCAAAGGAGCGGGAGAGTGACAGATACGCAGTATTTT.

This chain uses TRBV27 with TRBJ2-7; 7 bases are a match to TRBD2. Looked up from germline, CDR1 is MNHEY and CDR2 is SMNVEV (reference sequence). V gave up 2 bases and J gave up 2 bases; unmatched junction bases: 9. CDR3 length: 16 amino acids. In nucleotides, the CDR3 is TGTGCCAGCAGTTTACACCCGGGAGGATCGACCTACGAGCAGTACTTC. Its translation: CASSLHPGGSTYEQYF.

The gene calls are TRBV18 and TRBJ1-1; TRBD1 might be the D (6 bases). The CDR3 sequence is 14 residues long. Between the trimmed V and J ends, which lost 3 bases and 0 bases, there was a span of 8 bases. Germline CDR1 and CDR2: KGHSH and LQKENI. In nucleotides, the CDR3 is TGTGCCAGCTCACCTGGGGGCCTGAACACTGAAGCTTTCTTT. This sequence encodes CASSPGGLNTEAFF.

This rearrangement joins TRBV9 to TRBJ2-1; maybe TRBD1 (6 bases). CDR1 is SGDLS and CDR2 is YYNGEE in the germline V gene. The CDR3 runs 16 residues. The V and J ends lost 2 bases and 7 bases respectively, with 19 bases between them. The CDR3 bases are TGTGCCAGCAGCGTGGGATCAGGTCAGGGGCAGAATGAGCAGTTCTTC. Residues: CASSVGSGQGQNEQFF.

The chain combines TRBV28 with TRBJ1-5; D might be TRBD1 (5 bases). V lost 4 bases, J lost 2 bases, and 18 bases lay in between. The CDR3 runs to 17 residues. In germline, CDR1 is MDHEN, CDR2 SYDVKM. CDR3: CASSSPWGGVGNQPQHF. The CDR3 nucleotides read TGTGCCAGCAGTTCCCCATGGGGGGGAGTAGGCAATCAGCCCCAGCATTTT.

This sequence joins TRBV6-6 and TRBJ2-5, with 9 bases aligning to TRBD2. The CDR3 is 15 amino acids. V trimming: 5 bases; J trimming: 1 base; junction bases outside the gene matches: 5. Germline CDR1 and CDR2: MNHNY and SVGAGI (reference sequence). As DNA, the CDR3 is TGTGCCAGCAGTCCACGACTAGCGGCCCAAGAGACCCAGTACTTC. Translated, it gives CASSPRLAAQETQYF.

A few counts support this clone. The same CDR3 is also encoded by other DNA sequences in this sample. V and J are TRBV29-1 and TRBJ2-7, with 8 bases aligning to TRBD1. CDR3 size: 13 residues. The germline V gene encodes CDR1 SQVTM and CDR2 ANQGSEA. The ends lost 3 bases at V and 4 bases at J; junction bases unmatched: 5. CDR3 residues: CSVEIQGAYEQYF. In DNA form, the CDR3 reads TGCAGCGTTGAGATTCAGGGGGCGTACGAGCAGTACTTC.

The rearrangement joins TRBV7-2 to TRBJ2-3; TRBD2 agrees at 10 bases. Germline assignment: CDR1 SGHTA and CDR2 FQGNSA. The CDR3 is 18 amino acids. V gave up 3 bases and J gave up 3 bases; unmatched junction bases: 12. The CDR3 protein is CASSLGKREGQSTDTQYF. The CDR3 region has the DNA TGTGCCAGCAGCTTGGGGAAGCGGGAGGGCCAATCGACAGATACGCAGTATTTT. Using reference TRBV7-2 and TRBJ2-3 for the parts outside the CDR3, the full variable domain is GAGVSQSPSNKVTEKGKDVELRCDPISGHTALYWYRQSLGQGLEFLIYFQGNSAPDKSGLPSDRFSAERTGGSVSTLTIQRTQQEDSAVYLCASSLGKREGQSTDTQYFGPGTRLTVL.

The chain couples TRBV4-1 to TRBJ2-1; TRBD2 agrees at 10 bases. V gave up 0 bases and J gave up 4 bases; unmatched junction bases: 6. Germline V gene lookup returns CDR1 MGHRA and CDR2 YSYEKL. The CDR3 covers 17 residues. CDR3 sequence (DNA): TGCGCCAGCAGCCAAGACCAGCGGGAGGGGGGGTACAATGAGCAGTTCTTC. Protein: CASSQDQREGGYNEQFF.

Only a few counts were recorded for this clone. The chain links TRBV29-1 to TRBJ2-3, with 9 bases identical to TRBD2. Trimming removed 3 bases from V and 3 bases from J; junction bases left unmatched: 13. The CDR3 extends over 17 amino acids. Per germline, CDR1 SQVTM and CDR2 ANQGSEA. The CDR3 is CSVDTPGLASWTDTQYF. Written as DNA, the CDR3 is TGCAGCGTTGACACACCGGGACTAGCTTCATGGACAGATACGCAGTATTTT.